Included here is one T cell receptor beta chain sequence, with context. These data originate in a study of OX40 agonist ivuxolimab in advanced cancers. This table comes from immunoSEQ multiplex PCR, and its TCRdb copy is limited to in-frame clones, with some not included. Of approximately 90,000 clones listed, under 95% are singletons. Germline V gene lookup returns CDR1 MDHEN and CDR2 SYDVKM. CDR3 length equals 16 residues. The V gene end was trimmed by 3 bases and the J gene end by 1 base; junction bases not matched to a gene: 5. The sequence derives from an adult with an advanced solid tumor such as melanoma, head and neck, liver or kidney cancer. The specimen was CD4+ or CD8+ T cells sorted from blood, collected in a trial of the OX40 agonist ivuxolimab. V is TRBV28 and J is TRBJ1-3, with 8 bases aligning to TRBD1. The CDR3 coding sequence is TGTGCCAGCAGTTTTGGAGGACAGGGATCTGGAAACACCATATATTTT. Translated, it gives CASSFGGQGSGNTIYF.